Listed here is a single T cell receptor (beta chain). CDR1 is SGHTS, CDR2 YDEGEE, per germline. There are 17 residues in the CDR3. Trimming at V came to 0 bases and at J to 2 bases, leaving 10 bases not matched to a gene. This specimen comes from a study of cytomegalovirus exposure and HLA in healthy donors. Study context: From HLA-typed donors, an early data release held tens of millions of unique TCRs.

Both 60 Vbeta primers and 13 Jbeta primers went into the PCR. Produced via immunoSEQ multiplex PCR; TCRdb's table is partial and in-frame only. The data show tens of thousands of clones, and the top ten clones hold roughly 7%. Sample: PBMCs. This sequence joins TRBV5-8 and TRBJ2-7, with 8 bases identical to TRBD1. This TCR derives from a woman in her 40s in good health and CMV-seronegative. The CDR3 DNA follows: TGTGCCAGCAGCTTGGCGCCAGGGGGCCTCACCGCCTACGAGCAGTACTTC. Its translation: CASSLAPGGLTAYEQYF.